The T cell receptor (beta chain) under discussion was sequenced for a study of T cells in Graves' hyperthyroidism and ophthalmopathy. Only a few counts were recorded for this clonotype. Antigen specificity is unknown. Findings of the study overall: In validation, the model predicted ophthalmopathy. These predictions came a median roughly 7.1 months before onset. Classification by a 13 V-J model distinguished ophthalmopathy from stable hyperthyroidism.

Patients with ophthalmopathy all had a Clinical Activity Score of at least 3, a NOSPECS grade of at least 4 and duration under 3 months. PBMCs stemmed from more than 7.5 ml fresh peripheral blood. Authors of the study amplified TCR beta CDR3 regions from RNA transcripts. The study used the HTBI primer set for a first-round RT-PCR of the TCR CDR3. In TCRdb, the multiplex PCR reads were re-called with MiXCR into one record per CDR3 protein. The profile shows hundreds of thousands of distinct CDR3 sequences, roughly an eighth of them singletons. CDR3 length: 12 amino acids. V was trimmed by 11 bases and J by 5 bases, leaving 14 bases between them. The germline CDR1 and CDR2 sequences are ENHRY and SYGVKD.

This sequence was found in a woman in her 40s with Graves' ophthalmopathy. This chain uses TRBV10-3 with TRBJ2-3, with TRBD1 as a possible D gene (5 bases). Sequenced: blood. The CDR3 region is CALGAGQDTQYF. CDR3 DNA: TGTGCCCTTGGGGCAGGACAAGATACGCAGTATTTT.